This is a list of T cell receptor beta chains from one sample in a study of blood T cell repertoires in COVID-19. Some clones are missing from TCRdb's copy, which holds only in-frame ones; the method was immunoSEQ multiplex PCR. This sample has fewer than 350,000 clones, with approximately 85% found just once. Sequencing was carried out using peripheral blood. The source is a human donor in a cohort sampled during active COVID-19. CDR3s include the opening cysteine and the closing phenylalanine or tryptophan. D genes are given only for firm matches. Size tells how often a clone was seen (once, few, many) or the class of an expanded clone, and some rows leave it out.

abundance: -
j_gene: TRBJ2-5
d_gene: -
v_gene: TRBV6-5
CDR3nt: TGTGCCAGCAGTAGGGGACAAGAAGAGACCCAGTACTTC
CDR3aa: CASSRGQEETQYF

abundance: -
j_gene: TRBJ2-7
d_gene: -
v_gene: TRBV7-2
CDR3nt: TGTGCCAGCAGACCAACCGGACTAAGCGGATACGAGCAGTACTTC
CDR3aa: CASRPTGLSGYEQYF

abundance: few
j_gene: TRBJ1-5
d_gene: -
v_gene: TRBV4-2
CDR3nt: TGTGCCAGCAGCCCCTCGGTAACTAGCAATCAGCCCCAGCATTTT
CDR3aa: CASSPSVTSNQPQHF

abundance: -
j_gene: TRBJ2-1
d_gene: -
v_gene: TRBV29-1
CDR3nt: TGCAGCGTTGAATACCCCAGGAACAATGAGCAGTTCTTC
CDR3aa: CSVEYPRNNEQFF

abundance: -
j_gene: TRBJ2-7
d_gene: -
v_gene: TRBV18
CDR3nt: TGTGCCAGCTCACGTACAGGGAACGACGGCAACGAGCAGTACTTC
CDR3aa: CASSRTGNDGNEQYF

abundance: -
j_gene: TRBJ2-5
d_gene: -
v_gene: TRBV14
CDR3nt: TGTGCCAGCAGCCAACAGTTTGAGACCCAGTACTTC
CDR3aa: CASSQQFETQYF

abundance: many
j_gene: TRBJ2-1
d_gene: TRBD1
v_gene: TRBV7-9
CDR3nt: TGTGCCAGCAGCACGGGACAGGAGTACAATGAGCAGTTCTTC
CDR3aa: CASSTGQEYNEQFF

abundance: -
j_gene: TRBJ2-2
d_gene: -
v_gene: TRBV11-2
CDR3nt: TGTGCCAGCAGCTTATTTATAGTCCTGCGCGGGGACACCGGGGAGCTGTTTTTT
CDR3aa: CASSLFIVLRGDTGELFF

abundance: once
j_gene: TRBJ2-7
d_gene: -
v_gene: TRBV9
CDR3nt: TGTGCCAGCAGCCCGGGACTTACCTACGAGCAGTACTTC
CDR3aa: CASSPGLTYEQYF

abundance: -
j_gene: TRBJ1-1
d_gene: -
v_gene: TRBV5-1
CDR3nt: TGCGCCAGCAGCGTTGACAGGTCGAACACTGAAGCTTTCTTT
CDR3aa: CASSVDRSNTEAFF

abundance: -
j_gene: TRBJ1-5
d_gene: TRBD1
v_gene: TRBV30
CDR3nt: TGTGCCTGGAGTGCTTTCGGGACAGGGAGCAATCAGCCCCAGCATTTT
CDR3aa: CAWSAFGTGSNQPQHF

abundance: -
j_gene: TRBJ1-2
d_gene: TRBD1
v_gene: TRBV5-1
CDR3nt: TGCGCCAGCAGCTTGATTTCAGGGGGCGCTGGGGGCTACACCTTC
CDR3aa: CASSLISGGAGGYTF

abundance: -
j_gene: TRBJ2-7
d_gene: -
v_gene: TRBV11-2
CDR3nt: TGTGCCAGCAGCTCCTTGACAGGCTCCTACGAGCAGTACTTC
CDR3aa: CASSSLTGSYEQYF

abundance: -
j_gene: TRBJ2-7
d_gene: TRBD2
v_gene: TRBV7-9
CDR3nt: TGTGCCAGCAGCCTCGGGGGGAGCACCTACGAGCAGTACTTC
CDR3aa: CASSLGGSTYEQYF

abundance: -
j_gene: TRBJ1-2
d_gene: TRBD1
v_gene: TRBV18
CDR3nt: TGTGCCAGCTCACCCTTAACCGGGACAGGGGGTTACAACTATGGCTACACCTTC
CDR3aa: CASSPLTGTGGYNYGYTF

abundance: -
j_gene: TRBJ1-3
d_gene: -
v_gene: TRBV5-6
CDR3nt: TGTGCCAGCAGCTTGGAACGGAGCCTCTCTGGAAACACCATATATTTT
CDR3aa: CASSLERSLSGNTIYF

abundance: -
j_gene: TRBJ1-1
d_gene: -
v_gene: TRBV5-1
CDR3nt: TGCGCCAGCAGCCCCGCAACGGGGAACACTGAAGCTTTCTTT
CDR3aa: CASSPATGNTEAFF

abundance: -
j_gene: TRBJ2-1
d_gene: -
v_gene: TRBV12-3/TRBV12-4
CDR3nt: TGTGCCAGCAGTTTCGTCTTCAATGAGCAGTTCTTC
CDR3aa: CASSFVFNEQFF

abundance: -
j_gene: TRBJ2-1
d_gene: -
v_gene: TRBV7-3
CDR3nt: TGTGCCAGCAGCTTAACTAGCTACAATGAGCAGTTCTTC
CDR3aa: CASSLTSYNEQFF

abundance: -
j_gene: TRBJ2-1
d_gene: -
v_gene: TRBV30
CDR3nt: TGTGCCTGGAGTGGGCAGGGCCCGAATGAGCAGTTCTTC
CDR3aa: CAWSGQGPNEQFF

abundance: -
j_gene: TRBJ2-7
d_gene: -
v_gene: TRBV11-2
CDR3nt: TGTGCCAGCAGCCTCCAGGCAGGCCAGTACGAGCAGTACTTC
CDR3aa: CASSLQAGQYEQYF

abundance: once
j_gene: TRBJ2-1
d_gene: TRBD1
v_gene: TRBV6-5
CDR3nt: TGTGCCAGCACTTGGACAGGGAGATTGCGCAATGAGCAGTTCTTC
CDR3aa: CASTWTGRLRNEQFF

abundance: -
j_gene: TRBJ1-3
d_gene: -
v_gene: TRBV30
CDR3nt: TGTGCCTGGAGTGTACTCGGAAACACCATATATTTT
CDR3aa: CAWSVLGNTIYF

abundance: -
j_gene: TRBJ1-1
d_gene: TRBD1
v_gene: TRBV6-4
CDR3nt: TGTGCCAGTAAGAGGACAGGGGGAAACACTGAAGCTTTCTTT
CDR3aa: CASKRTGGNTEAFF

abundance: -
j_gene: TRBJ2-7
d_gene: -
v_gene: TRBV7-9
CDR3nt: TGTGCCAGCAGCGTACAAGTCTACGAGCAGTACTTC
CDR3aa: CASSVQVYEQYF

abundance: -
j_gene: TRBJ2-7
d_gene: -
v_gene: TRBV28
CDR3nt: TGTGCCAGCAGCCTAAATTGGGGACAACCATACGAGCAGTACTTC
CDR3aa: CASSLNWGQPYEQYF

abundance: -
j_gene: TRBJ1-1
d_gene: -
v_gene: TRBV21-1
CDR3nt: TGTGCCAGCACCTACAGGGGGGGTACTGAAGCTTTCTTT
CDR3aa: CASTYRGGTEAFF

abundance: -
j_gene: TRBJ2-7
d_gene: -
v_gene: TRBV24-1
CDR3nt: TGTGCCATTGGGGAGGAATACGAGCAGTACTTC
CDR3aa: CAIGEEYEQYF

abundance: -
j_gene: TRBJ2-3
d_gene: TRBD1
v_gene: TRBV5-1
CDR3nt: TGCGCCAGCAGTTCCGGGACAGGGGGCACAGATACGCAGTATTTT
CDR3aa: CASSSGTGGTDTQYF

abundance: -
j_gene: TRBJ2-7
d_gene: -
v_gene: TRBV5-6
CDR3nt: TGTGCCAGCAGCAAGCCGGATCCCAGCGGGGAGCAGTACTTC
CDR3aa: CASSKPDPSGEQYF

abundance: once
j_gene: TRBJ2-1
d_gene: -
v_gene: TRBV5-4
CDR3nt: TGTGCCAGCAGCTTACAGGGTGAAGGTGAGCAGTTCTTC
CDR3aa: CASSLQGEGEQFF

abundance: -
j_gene: TRBJ1-4
d_gene: -
v_gene: TRBV28
CDR3nt: TGTGCCAGCAGTTTCTTGGAGCGTGAAAAACTGTTTTTT
CDR3aa: CASSFLEREKLFF

abundance: -
j_gene: TRBJ1-2
d_gene: TRBD1
v_gene: TRBV19
CDR3nt: TGTGCCAGTAGTCCGGCGACAGGGACCTATGGCTACACCTTC
CDR3aa: CASSPATGTYGYTF

abundance: -
j_gene: TRBJ1-2
d_gene: TRBD1
v_gene: TRBV7-2
CDR3nt: TGTGCCAGCAGTCTTGGACAGGGCGGCTATGGCTACACCTTC
CDR3aa: CASSLGQGGYGYTF

abundance: once
j_gene: TRBJ2-1
d_gene: -
v_gene: TRBV10-1
CDR3nt: TGCGCCAGCAGCGACAATAGCAATGAGCAGTTCTTC
CDR3aa: CASSDNSNEQFF

abundance: once
j_gene: TRBJ2-1
d_gene: -
v_gene: TRBV5-6
CDR3nt: TGTGCCAGCAGCCCCACCGAGGCGTACAATGAGCAGTTCTTC
CDR3aa: CASSPTEAYNEQFF

abundance: -
j_gene: TRBJ2-7
d_gene: TRBD2
v_gene: TRBV18
CDR3nt: TGTGCCAGCTCACCACCGGCGGGAGACTTATACGAGCAGTACTTC
CDR3aa: CASSPPAGDLYEQYF

abundance: -
j_gene: TRBJ2-7
d_gene: -
v_gene: TRBV4-1
CDR3nt: TGCGCCAGCAGCCAGGCTCTAGATATCTACGAGCAGTACTTC
CDR3aa: CASSQALDIYEQYF

abundance: -
j_gene: TRBJ1-2
d_gene: -
v_gene: TRBV30
CDR3nt: TGTGCCCGGATGTATTGGGCCGGCTACACCTTC
CDR3aa: CARMYWAGYTF

abundance: -
j_gene: TRBJ1-1
d_gene: TRBD1
v_gene: TRBV27
CDR3nt: TGTGCCAGCAGTGCAAAGACCGGGACAGCAAACACTGAAGCTTTCTTT
CDR3aa: CASSAKTGTANTEAFF

abundance: -
j_gene: TRBJ1-5
d_gene: TRBD1
v_gene: TRBV27
CDR3nt: TGTGCCAGCAGTTTAAGGCACCCGGCCAGGGGGCAAGTCAATCAGCCCCAGCATTTT
CDR3aa: CASSLRHPARGQVNQPQHF

abundance: once
j_gene: TRBJ2-1
d_gene: -
v_gene: TRBV9
CDR3nt: TGTGCCAGCAGCGTAGGAAACAGTAGGCAGTTCTTC
CDR3aa: CASSVGNSRQFF

abundance: -
j_gene: TRBJ1-1
d_gene: TRBD1
v_gene: TRBV7-9
CDR3nt: TGTGCCAGCAGCTTAGGGTATGACAGGGGAGAGGCTTTCTTT
CDR3aa: CASSLGYDRGEAFF

abundance: -
j_gene: TRBJ1-2
d_gene: -
v_gene: TRBV27
CDR3nt: TGTGCCAGCAGAGTCACAGGGCTTACTAACTATGGCTACACCTTC
CDR3aa: CASRVTGLTNYGYTF

abundance: -
j_gene: TRBJ2-7
d_gene: -
v_gene: TRBV6-1
CDR3nt: TGTGCCAGCAGTGAAGTGGGGACACCCTCCTACGAGCAGTACTTC
CDR3aa: CASSEVGTPSYEQYF

abundance: few
j_gene: TRBJ1-1
d_gene: -
v_gene: TRBV29-1
CDR3nt: TGCAGCGTCCCCGAAAGGGGAGGTACTGAAGCTTTCTTT
CDR3aa: CSVPERGGTEAFF